This TCR beta chain stems from a study of blood T cells in healthy people across ages. Findings and caveats of the study: Observed TCR beta diversity per million T cells went down as age went up. This fall followed a roughly linear course with age. Both naive CD4+ cell counts and diversity were greater in long-lived donors than in aged donors.

Russia was home to the donors, healthy Caucasian individuals aged about 6 to 90. V lost 0 bases, J lost 7 bases, and 11 bases lay in between. Looked up from germline, CDR1 is SGHRS and CDR2 is YFSETQ. The CDR3 extends over 14 amino acids. In its sample, this clonotype was seen many times. The target antigen is unknown. Alongside a J-beta primer mix, a sample-barcoded 5' primer served in a second PCR lasting roughly 6 to 11 cycles. TCRdb re-called the 5' RACE reads with MiXCR, one entry per CDR3 protein. The sample holds some 900,000 distinct CDR3 sequences, under 35% seen once. The TCR sequence derives from an elderly woman in good health. The sequencing sample was made of blood. This rearrangement joins TRBV5-1 to TRBJ2-1; perhaps TRBD1 as D (6 bases). CDR3 DNA sequence: TGCGCCAGCAGCTTGGACAGGGCTTTGAATGAGCAGTTCTTC. Translation gives CASSLDRALNEQFF.